This T cell receptor beta chain stems from a study of shared clonotypes between healthy human individuals. The study, taken as a whole, reports: Tissue TCR repertoires likely differ from these blood-only repertoires.

In the original processing: Because ImmunoSEQ provided only junction sequences with no quality scores, the filtering differed. TCRdb keeps only in-frame clones here, not all; method: immunoSEQ multiplex PCR. V and J calls and clone size are given by that table; D and trimming were obtained from the DNA. The sample has some 510,000 clones; about four fifths are singletons. Details on this clone: The antigen is not known.

Sequencing was done on a sample of PBMCs. This clonotype originated in a woman aged 40 to 49 in good health. Some clones in this sample may be carry-over from other donors' samples.

CDR3 residues: CAVAGLAGAKNIQYF. Here the CDR3 DNA reads TGTGCCGTCGCGGGACTAGCGGGAGCCAAAAACATTCAGTACTTC. V usage is TRBV7-2 and J usage is TRBJ2-4; 12 bases are shared with TRBD2. The germline V gene has CDR1 SGHTA and CDR2 FQGNSA. The CDR3 totals 15 residues. The ends lost 11 bases at V and 0 bases at J; junction bases unmatched: 5.